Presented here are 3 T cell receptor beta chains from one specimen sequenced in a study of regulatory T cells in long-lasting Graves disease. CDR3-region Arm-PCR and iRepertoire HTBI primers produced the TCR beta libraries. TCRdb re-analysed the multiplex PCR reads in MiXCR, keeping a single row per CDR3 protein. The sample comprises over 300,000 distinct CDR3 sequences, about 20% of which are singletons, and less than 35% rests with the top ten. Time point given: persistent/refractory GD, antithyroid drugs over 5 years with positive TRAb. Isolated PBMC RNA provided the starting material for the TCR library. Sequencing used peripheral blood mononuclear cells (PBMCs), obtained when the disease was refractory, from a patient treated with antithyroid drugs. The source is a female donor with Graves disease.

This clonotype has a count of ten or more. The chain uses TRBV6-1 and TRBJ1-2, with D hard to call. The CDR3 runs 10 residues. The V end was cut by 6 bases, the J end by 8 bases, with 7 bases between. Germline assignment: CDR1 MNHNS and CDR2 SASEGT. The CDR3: CASSRSGYTF. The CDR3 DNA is TGTGCCAGCAGCCGATCGGGCTACACCTTC.

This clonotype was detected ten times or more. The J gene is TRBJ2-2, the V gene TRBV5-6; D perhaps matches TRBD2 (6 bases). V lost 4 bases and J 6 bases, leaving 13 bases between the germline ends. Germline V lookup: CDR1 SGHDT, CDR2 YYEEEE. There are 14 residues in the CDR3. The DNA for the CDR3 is TGTGCCAGCAGCCCGCCCACGGGGGCCGGGGAGCTGTTTTTT. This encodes CASSPPTGAGELFF.

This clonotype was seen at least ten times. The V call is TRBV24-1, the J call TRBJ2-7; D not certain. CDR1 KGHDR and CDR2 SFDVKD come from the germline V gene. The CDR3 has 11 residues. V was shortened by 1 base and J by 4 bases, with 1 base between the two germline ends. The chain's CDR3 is CATSDLYEQYF. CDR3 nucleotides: TGTGCCACCAGTGATTTATACGAGCAGTACTTC.